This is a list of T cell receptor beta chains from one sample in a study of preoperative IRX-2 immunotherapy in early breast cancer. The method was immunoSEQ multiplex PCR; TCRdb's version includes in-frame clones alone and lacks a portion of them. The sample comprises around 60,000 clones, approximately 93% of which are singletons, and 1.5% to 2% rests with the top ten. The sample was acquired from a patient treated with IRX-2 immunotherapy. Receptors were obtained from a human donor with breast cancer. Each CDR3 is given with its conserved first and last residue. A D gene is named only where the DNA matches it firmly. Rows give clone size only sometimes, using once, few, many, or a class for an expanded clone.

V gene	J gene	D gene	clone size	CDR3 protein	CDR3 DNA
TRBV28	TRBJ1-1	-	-	CASTSRHMNTEAFF	TGTGCCAGCACGTCGAGGCACATGAACACTGAAGCTTTCTTT
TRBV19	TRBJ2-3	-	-	CASSIRGLGGADTQYF	TGTGCCAGTAGTATTCGTGGTCTAGGCGGCGCAGATACGCAGTATTTT
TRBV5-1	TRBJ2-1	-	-	CASSLGQGGYNEQFF	TGCGCCAGCAGCTTGGGGCAGGGGGGCTACAATGAGCAGTTCTTC
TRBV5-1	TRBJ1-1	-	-	CASRAQNTEAFF	TGCGCCAGCAGGGCTCAGAACACTGAAGCTTTCTTT
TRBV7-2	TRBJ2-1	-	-	CASSLGVSRNEQFF	TGTGCCAGCAGCTTGGGGGTGTCTCGGAATGAGCAGTTCTTC
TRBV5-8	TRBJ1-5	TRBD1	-	CASSNDRGLTWGGNQPQHF	TGTGCCAGCAGCAACGACAGGGGGCTAACTTGGGGGGGCAATCAGCCCCAGCATTTT
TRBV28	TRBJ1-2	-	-	CASGPAGRMTYGYTF	TGTGCCAGCGGCCCGGCGGGCAGAATGACCTATGGCTACACCTTC
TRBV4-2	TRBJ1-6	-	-	CASSQELDSPLHF	TGTGCCAGCAGCCAAGAATTGGATTCACCCCTCCACTTT
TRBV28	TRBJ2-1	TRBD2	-	CASSLNSGGVWYNEQFF	TGTGCCAGCAGTTTGAATAGCGGGGGGGTTTGGTACAATGAGCAGTTCTTC
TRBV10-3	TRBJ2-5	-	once	CAISPPGSQETQYF	TGTGCCATCAGCCCCCCCGGGTCCCAAGAGACCCAGTACTTC
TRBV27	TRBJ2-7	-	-	CASSLAGTAKFYEQYF	TGTGCCAGCAGTTTAGCCGGGACGGCTAAGTTCTACGAGCAGTACTTC
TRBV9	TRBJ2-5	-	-	CASSVAGLFQETQYF	TGTGCCAGCAGCGTAGCAGGACTTTTCCAAGAGACCCAGTACTTC
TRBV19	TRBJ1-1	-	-	CASMGYNTEAFF	TGTGCCAGTATGGGGTATAACACTGAAGCTTTCTTT
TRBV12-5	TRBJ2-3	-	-	CASSEHFASTDTQYF	TGTGCTAGTTCAGAACATTTTGCTAGCACAGATACGCAGTATTTT
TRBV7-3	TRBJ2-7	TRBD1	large	CASSLGFGQGEQYF	TGTGCCAGCAGCTTAGGTTTCGGACAGGGGGAGCAGTACTTC
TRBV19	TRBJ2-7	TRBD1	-	CASSMGTGALYEQYF	TGTGCCAGTAGTATGGGGACAGGGGCCCTGTACGAGCAGTACTTC
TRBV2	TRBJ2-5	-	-	CASTSARDQGILETQYF	TGTGCCAGCACGTCGGCCCGGGACCAGGGGATTCTGGAGACCCAGTACTTC
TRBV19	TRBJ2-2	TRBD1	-	CASRRQGASGELFF	TGTGCCAGTAGACGACAGGGGGCATCCGGGGAGCTGTTTTTT
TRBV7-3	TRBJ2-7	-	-	CASSLGAGASYEQYF	TGTGCCAGCAGCTTAGGGGCAGGGGCGAGTTACGAGCAGTACTTC
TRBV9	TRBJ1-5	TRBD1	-	CASSVDGQGGQPQHF	TGTGCCAGCAGCGTAGATGGCCAGGGGGGTCAGCCCCAGCATTTT
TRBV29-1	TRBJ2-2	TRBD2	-	CSVAGLAAGELFF	TGCAGCGTGGCCGGACTAGCTGCCGGGGAGCTGTTTTTT
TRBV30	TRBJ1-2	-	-	CAWTQEGRVVRGYTF	TGTGCCTGGACCCAGGAGGGCAGGGTGGTTCGTGGCTACACCTTC
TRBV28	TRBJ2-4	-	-	CASSSSLFIQYF	TGTGCCAGCAGTTCCTCCTTGTTTATTCAGTACTTC
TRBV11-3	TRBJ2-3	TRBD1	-	CASSPTGFSTDTQYF	TGTGCCAGCAGCCCGACAGGGTTTAGCACAGATACGCAGTATTTT
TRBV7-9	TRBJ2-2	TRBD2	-	CASTRAGPPANTGELFF	TGTGCCAGCACCCGAGCGGGGCCCCCTGCGAACACCGGGGAGCTGTTTTTT
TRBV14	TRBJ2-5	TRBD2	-	CASSQDRLVIGGETQYF	TGTGCCAGCAGCCAAGATCGCCTGGTTATCGGGGGGGAGACCCAGTACTTC
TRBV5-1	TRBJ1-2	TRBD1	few	CASSLDRGIYGYTF	TGCGCCAGCAGTTTAGACAGGGGAATCTATGGCTACACCTTC
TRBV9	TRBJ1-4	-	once	CASSAGSRRGKLFF	TGTGCCAGCAGCGCCGGCTCGAGGAGGGGAAAACTGTTTTTT
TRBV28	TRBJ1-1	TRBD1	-	CASSFPVGQGSVVDTEAFF	TGTGCCAGCAGTTTTCCGGTCGGACAGGGAAGTGTAGTTGACACTGAAGCTTTCTTT
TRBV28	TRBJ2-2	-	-	CASSSPGTTKTGELFF	TGTGCCAGCAGTTCCCCCGGGACAACCAAAACCGGGGAGCTGTTTTTT
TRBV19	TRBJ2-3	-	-	CASSAVGGADTQYF	TGTGCCAGTAGTGCGGTGGGGGGTGCAGATACGCAGTATTTT
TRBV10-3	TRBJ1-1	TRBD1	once	CAISGPGQTAFF	TGTGCCATCAGCGGCCCGGGACAGACCGCTTTCTTT
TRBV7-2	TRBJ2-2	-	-	CASSLGQVYTGELFF	TGTGCCAGCAGCTTAGGCCAGGTCTACACCGGGGAGCTGTTTTTT
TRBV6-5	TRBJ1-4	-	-	CASRTNNEKLFF	TGTGCCAGCAGGACAAACAATGAAAAACTGTTTTTT
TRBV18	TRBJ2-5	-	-	CASSPRVSEGKEQYF	TGTGCCAGCTCACCACGGGTGTCTGAGGGGAAAGAGCAGTACTTC
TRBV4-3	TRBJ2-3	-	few	CASSQAGASTQYF	TGCGCCAGCAGCCAGGCAGGGGCATCTACGCAGTATTTT
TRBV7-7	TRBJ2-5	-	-	CASSLGGVETQYF	TGTGCCAGCAGCTTGGGTGGGGTAGAGACCCAGTACTTC
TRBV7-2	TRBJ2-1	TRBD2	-	CASSRRTSGRSIDEQFF	TGTGCCAGCAGCAGACGGACTAGCGGGAGATCTATCGATGAGCAGTTCTTC
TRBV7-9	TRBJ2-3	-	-	CASSLAGHTDTQYF	TGTGCCAGCAGCTTAGCGGGCCACACAGATACGCAGTATTTT
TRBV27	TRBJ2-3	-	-	CASSSVRVETDTQYF	TGTGCCAGCAGTTCAGTTAGGGTAGAGACAGATACGCAGTATTTT
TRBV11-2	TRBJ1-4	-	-	CASSLDQGNDRKLFF	TGTGCCAGCAGCTTAGATCAGGGTAATGACCGGAAACTGTTTTTT
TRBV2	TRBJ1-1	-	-	CASSVDSNTEAFF	TGTGCCAGCAGTGTTGACTCGAACACTGAAGCTTTCTTT
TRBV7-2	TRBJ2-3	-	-	CACANHMSVTQYF	TGTGCCTGCGCCAATCACATGAGTGTTACGCAGTATTTT
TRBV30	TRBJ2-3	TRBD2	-	CAWRGGLGGTDTQYF	TGTGCCTGGAGGGGTGGACTAGGAGGAACAGATACGCAGTATTTT
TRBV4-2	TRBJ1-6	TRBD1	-	CASSSSMGRGLSPLHF	TGTGCCAGCAGCTCCTCGATGGGGAGGGGGCTTTCACCCCTCCACTTT
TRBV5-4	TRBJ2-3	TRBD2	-	CASRSTGEGTDTQYF	TGTGCCAGCAGGTCGACGGGGGAGGGTACAGATACGCAGTATTTT
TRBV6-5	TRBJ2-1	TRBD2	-	CASSYVASGGFYEQFF	TGTGCCAGCAGTTACGTAGCTAGCGGGGGTTTCTATGAGCAGTTCTTC
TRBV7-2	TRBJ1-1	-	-	CASSQYGAQTEAFF	TGTGCCAGCAGCCAGTACGGGGCTCAAACTGAAGCTTTCTTT
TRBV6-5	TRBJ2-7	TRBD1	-	CASQGTGRHEQYF	TGTGCCAGCCAGGGGACAGGGAGACACGAGCAGTACTTC
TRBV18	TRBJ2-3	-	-	CASYADTQYF	TGTGCCAGTTACGCAGATACGCAGTATTTT